This T cell receptor beta chain is drawn from a study of cytomegalovirus exposure and HLA in healthy donors. Per germline, CDR1 LNHDA and CDR2 SQIVND (reference sequence). V lost 9 bases to trimming and J lost 7 bases; unmatched junction nucleotides: 11. The CDR3 covers 15 residues. A word on this clone: No antigen is known for it.

Study results and limitations: Using the classifier, cytomegalovirus status was reportedly diagnosed with high specificity and sensitivity. Most sequenced TCRs were rare (though some public TCRs occurred in many donors). The finding came from a later analysis; first-cohort TCR clusters tended to co-occur in the 110 or so validation repertoires.

The table came from immunoSEQ multiplex PCR; TCRdb's copy has only in-frame clones and leaves some out. The sample lists around 120,000 clones, 88% occurring once. From the roughly 120-subject validation cohort, which was separate from the approximately 670-subject first cohort, the donors were drawn. Specimen: PBMCs. This receptor was taken from a woman aged 18 to 35 in good health and CMV-seropositive. The chain joins TRBV19 to TRBJ1-6, with 8 bases identical to TRBD1. In nucleotides, the CDR3 is TGTGCCAGCAGATTCGGACAGGGACGAAATTCACCCCTCCACTTT. Translated: CASRFGQGRNSPLHF.